The 27 T cell receptor beta chains listed next were all sequenced from one sample in a study of shared clonotypes between healthy human individuals. Clones were sequenced by immunoSEQ multiplex PCR, and TCRdb holds only the in-frame ones, with some missing. Of fewer than 850,000 clones in the sample, 72% were seen once. The specimen sequenced was memory CD4+ T cells sorted from blood. Subset indicated: CD45RA-negative fraction. The source is a woman in her twenties or thirties in good health.

In the case of this clone: This CDR3 is also generated by other DNA sequences in the sample. This chain joins TRBV5-4 and TRBJ2-5; 11 positions match TRBD2. Trimming cost V 4 bases and J 5 bases; bases outside gene matches: 7. This CDR3 has 15 amino acids. Germline CDR1 is SGHNT and CDR2 is YYREEE (reference sequence). The CDR3 DNA is TGTGCCAGCAGCGTAGCGGGAGGGCCTGGTGAGACCCAGTACTTC. It translates to CASSVAGGPGETQYF. The entire variable domain, with the rest obtained from reference TRBV5-4 and TRBJ2-5, is as follows: ETGVTQSPTHLIKTRGQQVTLRCSSQSGHNTVSWYQQALGQGPQFIFQYYREEENGRGNFPPRFSGLQFPNYSSELNVNALELDDSALYLCASSVAGGPGETQYFGPGTRLLVL.

This clone was seen a handful of times. The CDR3 nucleotides read TGCGCCAGCAGCTTGTCAGGGACGGCGGACACTGAAGCTTTCTTT. Translating gives CASSLSGTADTEAFF. This chain uses TRBV5-1 with TRBJ1-1, with D tentatively TRBD1 (5 bases). Germline loops: CDR1 SGHRS, CDR2 YFSETQ. The CDR3 consists of 15 residues. Trimming shortened V by 1 base and J by 3 bases, and 13 bases separated the two germline ends.

This chain connects TRBV9 to TRBJ1-1; no clear D gene. The germline V gene has CDR1 SGDLS and CDR2 YYNGEE. Trimming took off 0 bases at V and 6 bases at J, with 15 bases between the two ends. The CDR3 loop spans 15 amino acids. CDR3 sequence reads: CASSVGGASMAEAFF. As DNA, the CDR3 is TGTGCCAGCAGCGTAGGCGGCGCCTCCATGGCTGAAGCTTTCTTT.

This clone was seen only once. This rearrangement joins TRBV15 to TRBJ2-1, with 10 bases that match TRBD2. The CDR3 extends over 15 amino acids. Germline-derived CDR1 and CDR2 are LNHNV and YYDKDF (reference sequence). V lost 4 bases and J lost 4; bases outside the gene matches: 4. The CDR3 sequence is CATSTGTSVYNEQFF. The CDR3 DNA reads as TGTGCCACCAGCACCGGGACTAGCGTTTACAATGAGCAGTTCTTC.

The chain joins TRBV18 to TRBJ2-1; 13 bases match TRBD2. Germline V gives CDR1 KGHSH, CDR2 LQKENI. After removal of 6 bases from V and 8 bases from J, the junction contained 7 bases not matched to a gene. This CDR3 has 15 residues. Here the CDR3 DNA reads TGTGCCAGCTCTCCCGGGACTAGCGGGAACGATGAGCAGTTCTTC. Its protein is CASSPGTSGNDEQFF.

The chain's CDR3 is CAWTEGGRFNEKLFF. The DNA for the CDR3 is TGTGCCTGGACCGAGGGAGGGCGGTTTAATGAAAAACTGTTTTTT. The genes are TRBV30 and TRBJ1-4; D unresolved. The V gene's germline CDR1 is GTSNPN and CDR2 SVGIG (reference sequence). There are 15 residues in the CDR3. Trimming left V 4 bases short and J 4 bases short, with 16 bases between.

This clone was seen only a few times. The V gene is TRBV7-8, the J gene TRBJ1-5; weak D call: TRBD1 (6 bases). The V end was cut by 7 bases, the J end by 6 bases, with 19 bases between. Germline V gives CDR1 SGHVS, CDR2 FQNEAQ. This CDR3 contains 15 residues. CDR3 residues: CASNLQGGGSQPQHF. For the CDR3, the DNA is TGTGCCAGCAACCTACAGGGTGGGGGTTCTCAGCCCCAGCATTTT.

This clone was recorded a few times. This chain joins TRBV7-7 and TRBJ2-5, with 10 nucleotides matching TRBD1. The DNA end is a closer match to TRBJ2-7, so the J assignment may be wrong. The CDR3 has 13 amino acids. Germline V gives CDR1 SSHAT, CDR2 FNYEAQ (reference sequence). The DNA for the CDR3 is TGTGCCAGCGGACCGGGACAGGGGCGCGAGCAGTACTTC. As protein: CASGPGQGREQYF.

The J gene is TRBJ2-5, the V gene TRBV7-9; 7 nucleotides agree with TRBD1. The germline V gene encodes CDR1 SEHNR and CDR2 FQNEAQ (reference sequence). Losses at the gene ends were 0 bases for V and 5 bases for J; bases not matched to a gene: 6. The CDR3 runs to 15 residues. CDR3 DNA sequence: TGTGCCAGCAGCTTAGCACAGGGGATTGGGGAGACCCAGTACTTC. Translated, it gives CASSLAQGIGETQYF.

The J gene is TRBJ1-1, the V gene TRBV29-1, with a weak D call TRBD1 (5 bases). CDR1 SQVTM and CDR2 ANQGSEA come from the germline V gene. The CDR3 spans 15 residues. Trimming removed 4 bases from V and 1 base from J, with 16 bases in between. The CDR3 region is CSVAWGSRPNTEAFF. In DNA, the CDR3 is TGCAGCGTTGCCTGGGGCAGCCGGCCGAACACTGAAGCTTTCTTT.

V usage is TRBV18 and J usage is TRBJ2-1; TRBD2 agrees at 8 bases. Per germline, CDR1 KGHSH and CDR2 LQKENI. The junction had 14 bases not matched to a gene; V was cut back by 0 bases and J by 7 bases. The CDR3 has 18 amino acids. CDR3 nucleotide sequence: TGTGCCAGCTCACCACCCTCTAGTAGCGGGATTAATCGGAATGAGCAGTTCTTC. It codes for CASSPPSSSGINRNEQFF.

The chain recombines TRBV7-2 with TRBJ2-5; 7 nucleotides match TRBD2. J was trimmed by 1 base and V by 4 bases; bases with no gene match: 6. The length of the CDR3 is 15 residues. Germline V gives CDR1 SGHTA, CDR2 FQGNSA. The CDR3 DNA reads as TGTGCCAGCAGCTGGGTACCGGGGGGCCAAGAGACCCAGTACTTC. Protein sequence: CASSWVPGGQETQYF.

The chain employs TRBV15 and TRBJ2-7; 11 bases map to TRBD2. In germline, CDR1 is LNHNV, CDR2 YYDKDF (reference sequence). The CDR3 loop spans 13 amino acids. V lost 6 bases to trimming and J lost 6 bases; unmatched junction nucleotides: 4. In nucleotides, the CDR3 is TGTGCCACCAGAAGGACTAGCGGGCCCGAGCAGTACTTC. Translated: CATRRTSGPEQYF.

The gene calls are TRBV27 and TRBJ2-3, with TRBD2 matching 10 bases. Germline CDR1 MNHEY, CDR2 SMNVEV (reference sequence). The length of the CDR3 is 16 residues. Unmatched junction bases numbered 10, after V lost 4 bases and J lost 6 bases. As DNA, the CDR3 is TGTGCCAGCAGTTCCTATGCTAGCGGGAGCATGGATACGCAGTATTTT. It yields the protein CASSSYASGSMDTQYF.

A word on this clone: This may be a read error, as it is one base from a much larger clone. Other DNA sequences from this sample encode an identical CDR3 as well. V is TRBV6-1 and J is TRBJ2-6; D is unresolved. The germline V and J ends were trimmed by 1 base and 2 bases, with 3 bases remaining between them. The germline V gene encodes CDR1 MNHNS and CDR2 SASEGT. The CDR3 consists of 14 residues. The CDR3 here is CASSEGAGANVLTF. CDR3 nucleotides: TGTGCCAGCAGTGAAGGGGCTGGGGCCAACGTCCTGACTTTC.

The rearrangement links TRBV9 to TRBJ2-7; D is possibly TRBD1 (5 bases). The CDR3 has 11 amino acids. Trimming cost V 5 bases and J 8 bases, with 11 bases left between them. CDR1 is SGDLS, CDR2 YYNGEE, per germline. This CDR3 reads CASSPQGKQYF. CDR3 nucleotides: TGTGCCAGCAGTCCCCAGGGAAAGCAGTACTTC. Looking up the rest from reference TRBV9 and TRBJ2-7 gives the full variable domain: DSGVTQTPKHLITATGQRVTLRCSPRSGDLSVYWYQQSLDQGLQFLIQYYNGEERAKGNILERFSAQQFPDLHSELNLSSLELGDSALYFCASSPQGKQYFGPGTRLTVT.

The chain recombines TRBV28 with TRBJ1-5; tentatively, D is TRBD1 (5 bases). V was cut by 6 bases and J by 1 base, with 16 bases left in between. From germline, CDR1 is MDHEN and CDR2 SYDVKM. The CDR3 spans 16 residues. For the CDR3, the DNA is TGTGCCAGCAGACGGGGGGACCTAGCCAGCAATCAGCCCCAGCATTTT. This codes for CASRRGDLASNQPQHF.

Worth noting for this clone: A much larger clone differs by one base, so this may be a read error. Within the sample, other DNA sequences also encode this same CDR3. For the CDR3, the DNA is TGTGCCAGCTCACCCGGGACTAGCGGCTACGAGCAGTACTTC. Protein product: CASSPGTSGYEQYF. The gene calls are TRBV18 and TRBJ2-7; 11 nucleotides agree with TRBD2. Germline V CDR1 and CDR2: KGHSH, LQKENI. Trimming cost V 3 bases and J 3 bases; bases outside gene matches: 1. There are 14 residues in the CDR3. The full variable domain, rest sourced from reference TRBV18 and TRBJ2-7, is NAGVMQNPRHLVRRRGQEARLRCSPMKGHSHVYWYRQLPEEGLKFMVYLQKENIIDESGMPKERFSAEFPKEGPSILRIQQVVRGDSAAYFCASSPGTSGYEQYFGPGTRLTVT.

Ten or more counts support this clone. The identical CDR3 is also encoded by other nucleotide sequences in the sample. The chain employs TRBV5-1 and TRBJ1-4; 9 bases agree with TRBD1. Germline CDR1 reads SGHRS; CDR2 reads YFSETQ. CDR3 size: 14 residues. V trimming: 2 bases; J trimming: 8 bases; junction bases outside the gene matches: 4. Here the CDR3 DNA reads TGCGCCAGCAGCTTCGGGACAGGGAAGGAAAAACTGTTTTTT. This gives the protein CASSFGTGKEKLFF.

The rearrangement links TRBV5-4 to TRBJ2-1; TRBD1 matches 11 bases. CDR3 length equals 14 residues. Per germline, CDR1 SGHNT and CDR2 YYREEE (reference sequence). J lost 8 bases, V lost 3 bases, and 4 bases had no gene match. The CDR3 DNA sequence: TGTGCCAGCAGCTGGGGACAGGGGGAATATGAGCAGTTCTTC. Its protein product is CASSWGQGEYEQFF.

The chain links TRBV5-8 to TRBJ2-3, with D maybe TRBD1 (8 bases). Germline assignment: CDR1 SGHTS and CDR2 YDEGEE. The CDR3 runs to 16 residues. Trimming stripped 3 bases from V and 6 bases from J, with 20 bases between. This chain's CDR3 is CASSWTGRLGGDTQYF. CDR3 nucleotides: TGTGCCAGCAGCTGGACAGGGCGTCTCGGGGGGGATACGCAGTATTTT.

The chain recombines TRBV19 with TRBJ2-3; D is perhaps TRBD1 (6 bases). The V gene's germline CDR1 is LNHDA and CDR2 SQIVND (reference sequence). The ends were cut back, 5 bases at V and 11 bases at J, with 17 bases in the middle. The CDR3 extends over 13 amino acids. CDR3: CASSGTMIGKQYF. Here the CDR3 DNA reads TGTGCCAGTAGTGGGACAATGATTGGTAAGCAGTATTTT.

This rearrangement joins TRBV27 to TRBJ2-3; maybe TRBD2 (5 bases). V shed 2 bases and J shed 6 bases, with 9 bases lying between them. The CDR3 runs to 13 residues. From germline, CDR1 is MNHEY and CDR2 SMNVEV (reference sequence). CDR3: CASSLGRRDTQYF. CDR3 sequence (DNA): TGTGCCAGCAGTTTAGGGAGACGGGATACGCAGTATTTT.

V is TRBV7-2 and J is TRBJ2-5; a weak D match, TRBD2 (5 bases). V was cut by 5 bases and J by 3 bases, with 16 bases left in between. This CDR3 region has 15 residues. Germline V lookup: CDR1 SGHTA, CDR2 FQGNSA. DNA of the CDR3: TGTGCCAGCAGCGCCTTTGTGGGAGAGGAAGAGACCCAGTACTTC. This encodes CASSAFVGEEETQYF. The entire variable domain, with the rest obtained from reference TRBV7-2 and TRBJ2-5, is as follows: GAGVSQSPSNKVTEKGKDVELRCDPISGHTALYWYRQSLGQGLEFLIYFQGNSAPDKSGLPSDRFSAERTGGSVSTLTIQRTQQEDSAVYLCASSAFVGEEETQYFGPGTRLLVL.

This chain links TRBV7-3 with TRBJ2-2, with D tentatively TRBD2 (5 bases). The CDR3 contains 15 residues. V was shortened by 6 bases and J by 3 bases, with 14 bases between the two germline ends. Germline lookup yields CDR1 SGHTA and CDR2 FQGTGA. Here the CDR3 reads CASRGGQADTGELFF. The DNA of the CDR3 is TGTGCCAGCAGAGGAGGTCAGGCGGACACCGGGGAGCTGTTTTTT.

The chain has TRBV18 and TRBJ2-7; no reliable D call. Trimming took off 5 bases at V and 6 bases at J, with 8 bases between the two ends. Germline V lookup: CDR1 KGHSH, CDR2 LQKENI. The CDR3 consists of 11 residues. The CDR3 here is CASSASSEQYF. DNA for the CDR3: TGTGCCAGCTCAGCCTCTTCCGAGCAGTACTTC.

This chain's CDR3 is CASSRERTGKYF. The CDR3 coding sequence is TGTGCCAGCAGCAGAGAGCGGACAGGGAAGTACTTC. The chain employs TRBV11-2 and TRBJ2-7, with TRBD1 matching 8 bases. The germline V gene has CDR1 SGHAT and CDR2 FQNNGV. The CDR3 sequence is 12 residues long. Losses at the gene ends were 5 bases for V and 11 bases for J; bases not matched to a gene: 8.